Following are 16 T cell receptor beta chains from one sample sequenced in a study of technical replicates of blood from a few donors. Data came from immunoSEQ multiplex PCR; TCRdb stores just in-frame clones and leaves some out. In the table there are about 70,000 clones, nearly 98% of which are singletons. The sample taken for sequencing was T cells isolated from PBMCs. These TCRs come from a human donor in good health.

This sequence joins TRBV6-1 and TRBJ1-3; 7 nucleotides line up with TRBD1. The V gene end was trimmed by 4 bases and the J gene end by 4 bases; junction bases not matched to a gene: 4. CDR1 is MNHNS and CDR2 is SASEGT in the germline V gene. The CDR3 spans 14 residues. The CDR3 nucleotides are TGTGCCAGCAGTGTACAGGGGACCGGAAACACCATATATTTT. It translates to CASSVQGTGNTIYF.

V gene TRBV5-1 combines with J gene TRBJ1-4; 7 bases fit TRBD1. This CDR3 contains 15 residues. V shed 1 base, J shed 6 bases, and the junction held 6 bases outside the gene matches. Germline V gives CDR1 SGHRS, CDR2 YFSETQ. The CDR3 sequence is CASSLIGGGDEKLFF. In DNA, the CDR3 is TGCGCCAGCAGCTTGATAGGAGGGGGCGATGAAAAACTGTTTTTT. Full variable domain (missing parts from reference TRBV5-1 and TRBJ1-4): KAGVTQTPRYLIKTRGQQVTLSCSPISGHRSVSWYQQTPGQGLQFLFEYFSETQRNKGNFPGRFSGRQFSNSRSEMNVSTLELGDSALYLCASSLIGGGDEKLFFGSGTQLSVL.

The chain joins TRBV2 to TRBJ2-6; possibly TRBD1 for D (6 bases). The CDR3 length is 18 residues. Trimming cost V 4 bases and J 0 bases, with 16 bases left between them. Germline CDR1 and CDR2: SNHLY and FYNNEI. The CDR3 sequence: CASSAPPGAISGANVLTF. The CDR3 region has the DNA TGTGCCAGCAGTGCTCCGCCAGGGGCTATCTCTGGGGCCAACGTCCTGACTTTC. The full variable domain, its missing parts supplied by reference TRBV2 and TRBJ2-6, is EPEVTQTPSHQVTQMGQEVILRCVPISNHLYFYWYRQILGQKVEFLVSFYNNEISEKSEIFDDQFSVERPDGSNFTLKIRSTKLEDSAMYFCASSAPPGAISGANVLTFGAGSRLTVL.

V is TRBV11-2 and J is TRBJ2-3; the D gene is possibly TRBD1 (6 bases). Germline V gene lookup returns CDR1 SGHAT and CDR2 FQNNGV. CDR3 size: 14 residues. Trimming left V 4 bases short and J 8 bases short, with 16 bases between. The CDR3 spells CASSSDTGSITQYF. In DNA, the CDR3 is TGTGCCAGCAGCTCCGATACAGGGTCGATTACGCAGTATTTT.

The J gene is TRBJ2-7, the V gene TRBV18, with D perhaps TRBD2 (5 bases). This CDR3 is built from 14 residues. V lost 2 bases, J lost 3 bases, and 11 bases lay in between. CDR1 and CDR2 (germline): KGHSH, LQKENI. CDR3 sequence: CASSPIQTNYEQYF. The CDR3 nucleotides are TGTGCCAGCTCACCAATTCAGACTAACTACGAGCAGTACTTC.

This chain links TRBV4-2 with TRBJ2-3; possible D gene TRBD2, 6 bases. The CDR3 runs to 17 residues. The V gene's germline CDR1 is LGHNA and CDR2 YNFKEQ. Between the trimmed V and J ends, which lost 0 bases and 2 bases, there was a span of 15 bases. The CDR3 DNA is TGTGCCAGCAGCCAAGATCAACTAGCTCCCTCCACAGATACGCAGTATTTT. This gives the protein CASSQDQLAPSTDTQYF.

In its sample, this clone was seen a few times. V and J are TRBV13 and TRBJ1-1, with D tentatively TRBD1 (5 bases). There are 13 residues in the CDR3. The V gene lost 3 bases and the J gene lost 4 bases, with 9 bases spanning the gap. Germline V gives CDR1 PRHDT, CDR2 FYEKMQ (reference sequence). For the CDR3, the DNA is TGTGCCAGCAGCTTCGGGGGATCCACTGAAGCTTTCTTT. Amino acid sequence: CASSFGGSTEAFF.

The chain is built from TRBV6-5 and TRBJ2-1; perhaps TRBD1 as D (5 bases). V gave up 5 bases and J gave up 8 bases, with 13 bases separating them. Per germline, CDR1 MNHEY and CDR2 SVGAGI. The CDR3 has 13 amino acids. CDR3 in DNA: TGTGCCAGCAGTACCGGCAGCAGGGATGAGCAGTTCTTC. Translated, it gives CASSTGSRDEQFF.

The CDR3 loop is CASSSPDRGQETQYF. The CDR3 DNA is TGTGCCAGCAGTTCCCCGGACAGGGGACAAGAGACCCAGTACTTC. This rearrangement joins TRBV27 to TRBJ2-5, with 9 bases lining up with TRBD1. Losses at the gene ends were 4 bases for V and 2 bases for J; bases not matched to a gene: 5. The CDR3 extends over 15 amino acids. Germline V gene lookup returns CDR1 MNHEY and CDR2 SMNVEV (reference sequence).

The CDR3 is CASTRLAGADTQYF. For the CDR3, the DNA is TGTGCCAGCACCCGACTAGCGGGGGCCGATACGCAGTATTTT. The chain has TRBV7-9 and TRBJ2-3, with 12 bases lining up with TRBD2. J lost 6 bases, V lost 7 bases, and 5 bases had no gene match. Germline values: CDR1 SEHNR, CDR2 FQNEAQ (reference sequence). CDR3 size: 14 residues. Variable domain in full (rest from reference TRBV7-9 and TRBJ2-3): DTGVSQNPRHKITKRGQNVTFRCDPISEHNRLYWYRQTLGQGPEFLTYFQNEAQLEKSRLLSDRFSAERPKGSFSTLEIQRTEQGDSAMYLCASTRLAGADTQYFGPGTRLTVL.

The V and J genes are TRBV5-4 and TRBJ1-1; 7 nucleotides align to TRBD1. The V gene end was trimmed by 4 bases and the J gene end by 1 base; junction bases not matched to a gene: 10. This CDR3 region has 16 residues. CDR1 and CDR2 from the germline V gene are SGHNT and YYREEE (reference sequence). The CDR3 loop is CASSPGTAGTNTEAFF. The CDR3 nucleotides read TGTGCCAGCAGCCCCGGGACAGCCGGAACGAACACTGAAGCTTTCTTT.

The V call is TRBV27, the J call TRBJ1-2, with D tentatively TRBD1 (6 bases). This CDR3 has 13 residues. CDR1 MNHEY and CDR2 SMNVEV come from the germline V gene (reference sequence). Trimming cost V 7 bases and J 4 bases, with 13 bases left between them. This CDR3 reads CASIEGGAYGYTF. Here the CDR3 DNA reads TGTGCCAGCATAGAAGGGGGGGCCTATGGCTACACCTTC.

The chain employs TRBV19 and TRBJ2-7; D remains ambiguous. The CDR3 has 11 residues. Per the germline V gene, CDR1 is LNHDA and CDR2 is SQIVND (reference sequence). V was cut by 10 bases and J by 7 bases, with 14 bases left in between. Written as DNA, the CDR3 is TGTGCCACGTTAGAGCATAAAGAGCAGTACTTC. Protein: CATLEHKEQYF.

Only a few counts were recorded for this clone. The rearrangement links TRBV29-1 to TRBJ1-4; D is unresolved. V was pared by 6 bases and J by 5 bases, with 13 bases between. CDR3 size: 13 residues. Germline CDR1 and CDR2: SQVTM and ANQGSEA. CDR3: CSVSGGTNEKLFF. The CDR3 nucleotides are TGCAGCGTCTCCGGAGGAACCAATGAAAAACTGTTTTTT.

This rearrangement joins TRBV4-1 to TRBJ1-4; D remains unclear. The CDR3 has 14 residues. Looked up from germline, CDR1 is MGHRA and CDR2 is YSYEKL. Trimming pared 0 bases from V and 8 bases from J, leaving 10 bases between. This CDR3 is CASSQEGRGEKLFF. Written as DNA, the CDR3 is TGCGCCAGCAGCCAAGAAGGGCGAGGGGAAAAACTGTTTTTT.

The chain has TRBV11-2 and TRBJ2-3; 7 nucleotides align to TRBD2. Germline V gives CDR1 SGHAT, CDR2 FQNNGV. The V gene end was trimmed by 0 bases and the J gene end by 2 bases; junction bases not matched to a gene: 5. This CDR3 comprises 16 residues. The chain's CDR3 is CASSLEAGVNTDTQYF. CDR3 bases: TGTGCCAGCAGCTTAGAGGCGGGGGTGAACACAGATACGCAGTATTTT.